This T cell receptor beta chain was captured in a study of cytomegalovirus exposure and HLA in healthy donors. Study conclusions and caveats: Reports state that TCR beta sequences accurately predicted most subjects' HLA-A and HLA-B alleles. Later analysis identified several of the most significant clusters that appeared linked to common viral pathogens.

The PCR used 60 Vbeta and 13 Jbeta primers. In the authors' workflow: Around 11 million shared chains were among the approximately 80 million unique TCR beta chains that a later analysis counted. The protocol was immunoSEQ multiplex PCR, while the TCRdb copy is restricted to in-frame clones and leaves out a portion. The V and J calls and the clone size are those of that table, but D and trimming were determined from the DNA. Of around 120,000 clones listed, 80% were seen once; the top ten hold 7.5% to 9%. This clone was seen a few times. Its matching antigen is unknown. At collection, donors were nominally healthy, but unrecorded immune exposures were probable. Germline V lookup: CDR1 MNHNS, CDR2 SASEGT. The CDR3 covers 15 residues. The trim removed 5 bases at V and 3 bases at J, leaving 4 bases unmatched.

This receptor was taken from a female donor in good health and CMV-seropositive. Sequenced material: PBMCs. The rearrangement uses TRBV6-1 and TRBJ2-3, with TRBD2 matching 11 bases. The CDR3 nucleotides read TGTGCCAGCAGTCCTAGCGGGGGGCCGACAGATACGCAGTATTTT. The encoded protein is CASSPSGGPTDTQYF.